The 20 T cell receptor beta chains reported below all come from one sample, sequenced in a study of blood T cell repertoires in COVID-19. The repertoire was sequenced with immunoSEQ multiplex PCR; TCRdb's copy has only in-frame clones and lacks some. Found here are tens of thousands of clones, around 88% of them singletons; the top ten hold 15% to 20%. The sequenced sample was peripheral blood. The receptors stem from a woman aged 60-75 years with acute or convalescent COVID-19.

This clone was found a few times. This rearrangement joins TRBV9 to TRBJ2-1; D call uncertain. V was trimmed by 0 bases and J by 6 bases, leaving 13 bases between them. The CDR3 extends over 15 amino acids. CDR1 and CDR2 from the germline V gene are SGDLS and YYNGEE. The CDR3 DNA reads TGTGCCAGCAGCGTAGGGTCACTGGGCGCCAATGAGCAGTTCTTC. It codes for CASSVGSLGANEQFF.

The gene calls are TRBV7-2 and TRBJ1-3; possibly TRBD1 for D (5 bases). The germline V gene encodes CDR1 SGHTA and CDR2 FQGNSA. V was cut by 2 bases and J by 7 bases, with 9 bases left in between. The CDR3 extends over 13 amino acids. The CDR3 region has the DNA TGTGCCAGCAGCTTAAGCGGGGGGAACACCATATATTTT. It encodes CASSLSGGNTIYF.

The chain uses TRBV2 and TRBJ2-7; TRBD1 matches 9 bases. V was clipped by 5 bases and J by 5 bases; unmatched bases: 10. Looked up from germline, CDR1 is SNHLY and CDR2 is FYNNEI. The CDR3 totals 15 residues. CDR3 DNA sequence: TGTGCCAGCAGTTTAAACCGGGACAGGGCCCACGAGCAGTACTTC. Residues: CASSLNRDRAHEQYF.

V is TRBV5-1 and J is TRBJ2-7, with TRBD2 matching over 9 bases. The CDR3 totals 15 residues. Per germline, CDR1 SGHRS and CDR2 YFSETQ. V was pared by 1 base and J by 3 bases, with 5 bases of the junction left unmatched. Here the CDR3 DNA reads TGCGCCAGCAGCTTGCCCACTAGCGGGTACTACGAGCAGTACTTC. It yields the protein CASSLPTSGYYEQYF.

The chain is built from TRBV2 and TRBJ2-6, with a possible D match to TRBD2 (6 bases). Germline CDR1 SNHLY, CDR2 FYNNEI. CDR3 size: 17 residues. The ends were cut back, 8 bases at V and 0 bases at J, with 17 bases in the middle. The CDR3 region is CASRLAGRNSGANVLTF. CDR3 in DNA: TGTGCCAGCCGCCTGGCGGGGAGAAACTCTGGGGCCAACGTCCTGACTTTC.

The chain employs TRBV27 and TRBJ2-7; 9 bases fit TRBD1. The ends lost 7 bases at V and 5 bases at J; junction bases unmatched: 9. The CDR3 contains 14 residues. Germline V gene sequence: CDR1 MNHEY, CDR2 SMNVEV (reference sequence). CDR3 residues: CASTSGTGFDEQYF. In DNA form, the CDR3 reads TGTGCCAGCACCTCCGGGACAGGGTTTGACGAGCAGTACTTC.

This clone was seen a single time. This chain links TRBV30 with TRBJ2-7, with D maybe TRBD1 (6 bases). Germline V CDR1 and CDR2: GTSNPN, SVGIG (reference sequence). The CDR3 runs to 16 residues. V lost 2 bases, J lost 0 bases, and 17 bases lay in between. This CDR3 reads CAWSTPQGMGSYEQYF. CDR3 DNA sequence: TGTGCCTGGAGTACCCCCCAGGGGATGGGCTCCTACGAGCAGTACTTC.

A single count supports this clone. The chain uses TRBV5-5 and TRBJ1-1; TRBD1 matches at 10 bases. The CDR3 consists of 13 residues. Trimming took 4 bases from V and 10 from J; bases not matched to a gene: 7. Germline CDR1 SGHKS, CDR2 YYEKEE (reference sequence). This CDR3 is CASSRPGQGLAFF. The CDR3 DNA sequence: TGTGCCAGCAGCCGACCGGGACAGGGGTTAGCTTTCTTT.

The rearrangement links TRBV19 to TRBJ1-1; TRBD1 matches at 8 bases. Germline CDR1 LNHDA, CDR2 SQIVND (reference sequence). The length of the CDR3 is 15 residues. V was clipped by 3 bases and J by 5 bases; unmatched bases: 8. The CDR3, as DNA: TGTGCCAGTAGTATTGTATTAGGACAGGGAACTGAAGCTTTCTTT. Translation gives CASSIVLGQGTEAFF.

The CDR3 sequence: CASSPLGLQETQYF. DNA of the CDR3: TGTGCCAGCAGCCCTCTGGGACTGCAAGAGACCCAGTACTTC. The chain joins TRBV7-9 to TRBJ2-5; possible D gene TRBD2, 6 bases. V was cut by 5 bases and J by 2 bases, with 12 bases left in between. The CDR3 length is 14 residues. Looked up from germline, CDR1 is SEHNR and CDR2 is FQNEAQ (reference sequence).

CDR3 coding DNA: TGTGCCAGCAGCGAGGGACAGGTCCAGGACTATGGCTACACCTTC. Amino acids: CASSEGQVQDYGYTF. This chain links TRBV7-2 with TRBJ1-2; 8 bases match TRBD1. CDR1 is SGHTA, CDR2 FQGNSA, per germline. V was pared by 5 bases and J by 3 bases, with 8 bases of the junction left unmatched. This CDR3 spans 15 amino acids.

The chain employs TRBV5-6 and TRBJ2-2; 9 bases agree with TRBD1. With V trimmed by 2 bases and J by 5 bases, 7 bases remained unmatched. The germline CDR1 and CDR2 sequences are SGHDT and YYEEEE. This CDR3 region has 16 residues. CDR3 protein: CASSFLQGARTGELFF. The CDR3 DNA reads TGTGCCAGCAGCTTCCTACAGGGGGCGCGGACCGGGGAGCTGTTTTTT.

The chain is built from TRBV3-1 (or the pseudogene TRBV3-2) and TRBJ2-2; 8 bases map to TRBD2. CDR3 length: 13 residues. The V gene end was trimmed by 6 bases and the J gene end by 8 bases; junction bases not matched to a gene: 5. CDR1 and CDR2 from the germline V gene are LGHDT and YNNKEL (reference sequence). CDR3 loop: CASRPLAGGELFF. The CDR3 nucleotides are TGTGCCAGCAGACCCTTAGCGGGAGGGGAGCTGTTTTTT.

This chain links TRBV28 with TRBJ1-5; D is undetermined. Trimming left V 6 bases short and J 3 bases short, with 6 bases between. CDR1 and CDR2 from the germline V gene are MDHEN and SYDVKM. This CDR3 has 12 residues. The CDR3 region has the DNA TGTGCCAGCAGCCCTCTCAATCAGCCCCAGCATTTT. Protein product: CASSPLNQPQHF.

This rearrangement joins TRBV5-1 to TRBJ1-3, with 7 bases identical to TRBD1. Germline V gene data show CDR1 as SGHRS and CDR2 as YFSETQ. J lost 0 bases, V lost 5 bases, and 5 bases had no gene match. This CDR3 spans 15 amino acids. CDR3 DNA sequence: TGCGCCAGCAGTTCCGCAGGGGGCTCTGGAAACACCATATATTTT. This gives the protein CASSSAGGSGNTIYF.

V gene TRBV7-3 combines with J gene TRBJ2-5; D may be TRBD2 (6 bases). From germline, CDR1 is SGHTA and CDR2 FQGTGA. The CDR3 is 15 amino acids. V lost 6 bases and J 2 bases, leaving 16 bases between the germline ends. This chain's CDR3 is CASSLGGNPQETQYF. Written as DNA, the CDR3 is TGTGCCAGCAGTTTGGGGGGAAATCCGCAAGAGACCCAGTACTTC.

The V call is TRBV7-2, the J call TRBJ2-7, with a weak D call TRBD1 (6 bases). This CDR3 region has 14 residues. CDR1 is SGHTA, CDR2 FQGNSA, per germline. Between the trimmed V and J ends, which lost 1 base and 7 bases, there was a span of 14 bases. The CDR3, as DNA: TGTGCCAGCAGCTTAGACCACAGGGTGCGAGAGCAGTACTTC. It is translated as CASSLDHRVREQYF. The full variable domain, rest sourced from reference TRBV7-2 and TRBJ2-7, is GAGVSQSPSNKVTEKGKDVELRCDPISGHTALYWYRQSLGQGLEFLIYFQGNSAPDKSGLPSDRFSAERTGGSVSTLTIQRTQQEDSAVYLCASSLDHRVREQYFGPGTRLTVT.

This clone was found once. The rearrangement uses TRBV10-3 and TRBJ1-1; 10 nucleotides agree with TRBD1. V lost 8 bases, J lost 4 bases, and 7 bases stayed unmatched. Germline V gives CDR1 ENHRY, CDR2 SYGVKD. The CDR3 runs to 14 residues. CDR3 DNA sequence: TGTGCCATCGGCCCGACAGGGGGCAGCACTGAAGCTTTCTTT. Amino acid sequence: CAIGPTGGSTEAFF.

This clone has just a few counts. This chain links TRBV9 with TRBJ1-1, with D possibly matching TRBD1 (5 bases). The CDR3 consists of 14 residues. V was trimmed by 4 bases and J by 4 bases, leaving 14 bases between them. Germline V gives CDR1 SGDLS, CDR2 YYNGEE. CDR3 residues: CASSQTQGSTEAFF. CDR3 coding DNA: TGTGCCAGCAGCCAAACTCAGGGATCCACTGAAGCTTTCTTT. Together with reference TRBV9 and TRBJ1-1, the CDR3 gives the full variable domain: DSGVTQTPKHLITATGQRVTLRCSPRSGDLSVYWYQQSLDQGLQFLIQYYNGEERAKGNILERFSAQQFPDLHSELNLSSLELGDSALYFCASSQTQGSTEAFFGQGTRLTVV.

This chain joins TRBV29-1 and TRBJ2-2; possibly TRBD2 for D (5 bases). The V gene lost 6 bases and the J gene lost 2 bases, with 13 bases spanning the gap. The CDR3 is 14 amino acids. Germline CDR1 is SQVTM and CDR2 is ANQGSEA. CDR3 DNA: TGCAGCGTCGCACCCGGGGTTAACACCGGGGAGCTGTTTTTT. Its translation is CSVAPGVNTGELFF.